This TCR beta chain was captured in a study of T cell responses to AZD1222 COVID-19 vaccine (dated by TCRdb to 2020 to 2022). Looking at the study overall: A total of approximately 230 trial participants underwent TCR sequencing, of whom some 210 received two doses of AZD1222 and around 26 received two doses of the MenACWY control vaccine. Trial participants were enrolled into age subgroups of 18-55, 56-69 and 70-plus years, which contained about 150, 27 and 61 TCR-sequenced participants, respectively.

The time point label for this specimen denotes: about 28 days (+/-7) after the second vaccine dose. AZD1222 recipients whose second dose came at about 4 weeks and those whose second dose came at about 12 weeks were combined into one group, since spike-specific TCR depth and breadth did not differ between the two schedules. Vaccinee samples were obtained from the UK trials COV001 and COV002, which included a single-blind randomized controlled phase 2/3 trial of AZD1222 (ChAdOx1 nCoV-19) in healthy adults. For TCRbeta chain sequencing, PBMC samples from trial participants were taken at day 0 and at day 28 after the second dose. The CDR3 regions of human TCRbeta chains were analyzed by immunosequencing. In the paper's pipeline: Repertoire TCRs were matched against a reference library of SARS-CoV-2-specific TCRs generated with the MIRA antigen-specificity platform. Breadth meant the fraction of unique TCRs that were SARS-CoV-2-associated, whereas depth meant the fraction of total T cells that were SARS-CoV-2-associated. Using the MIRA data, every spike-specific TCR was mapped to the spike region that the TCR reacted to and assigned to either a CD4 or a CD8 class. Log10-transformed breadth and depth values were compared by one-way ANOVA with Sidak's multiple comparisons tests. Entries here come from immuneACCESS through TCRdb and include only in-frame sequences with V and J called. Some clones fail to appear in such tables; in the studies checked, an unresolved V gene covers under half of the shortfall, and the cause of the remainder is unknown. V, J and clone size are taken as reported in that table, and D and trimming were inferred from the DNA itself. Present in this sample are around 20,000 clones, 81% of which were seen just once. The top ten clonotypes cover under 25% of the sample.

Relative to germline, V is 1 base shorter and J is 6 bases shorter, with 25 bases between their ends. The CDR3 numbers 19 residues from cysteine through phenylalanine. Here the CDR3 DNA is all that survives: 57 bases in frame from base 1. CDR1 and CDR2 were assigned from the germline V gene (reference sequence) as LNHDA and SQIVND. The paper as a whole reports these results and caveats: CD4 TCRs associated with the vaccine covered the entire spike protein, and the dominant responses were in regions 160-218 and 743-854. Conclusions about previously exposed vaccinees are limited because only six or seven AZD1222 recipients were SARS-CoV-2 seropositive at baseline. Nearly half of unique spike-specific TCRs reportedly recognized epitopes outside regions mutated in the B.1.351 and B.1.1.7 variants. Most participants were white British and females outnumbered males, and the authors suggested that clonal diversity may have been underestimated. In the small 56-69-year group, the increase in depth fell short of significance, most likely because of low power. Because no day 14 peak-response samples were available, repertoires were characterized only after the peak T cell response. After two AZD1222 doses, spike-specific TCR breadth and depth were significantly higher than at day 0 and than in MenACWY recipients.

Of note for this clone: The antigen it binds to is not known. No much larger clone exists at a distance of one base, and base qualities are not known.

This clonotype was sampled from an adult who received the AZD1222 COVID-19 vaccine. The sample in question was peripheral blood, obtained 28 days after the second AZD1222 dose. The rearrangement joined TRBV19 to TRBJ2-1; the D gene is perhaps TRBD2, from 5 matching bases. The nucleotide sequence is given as TGTGCCAGTAGTATAGTCCATGGTTTGGCGGGTGCGAGTCGCAATGAGCAGTTCTTC. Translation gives CASSIVHGLAGASRNEQFF.